One and the same sample provided the 16 T cell receptor beta chains below, sequenced in a study of shared clonotypes between healthy human individuals (dated by TCRdb to 2018 to 2020). Libraries were made using the immunoSEQ multiplex PCR assay. TCRdb obtained this table from immuneACCESS and retained in-frame rearrangements with V and J assigned. These tables miss some clones; where compared with another copy, unresolved V genes account for less than half of the shortfall, and the remainder is unexplained. This sample comprises some 2,500,000 clones, approximately 93% of them detected only once. The ten largest make up around 0.4% of the sample. Material: naive CD4+ T cells from PBMCs. The cell subset or site label on this specimen signifies: CD45RA+ positively selected. Receptors were obtained from a man aged 18 to 29 in good health. Some clones in this sample may be carry-over from other donors' samples.

This chain connects TRBV5-5 to TRBJ1-3, with 7 positions matching TRBD1. V was pared by 1 base and J by 1 base, with 5 bases of the junction left unmatched. The CDR3 contains 16 residues. Germline V CDR1 and CDR2: SGHKS, YYEKEE (reference sequence). The CDR3: CASSLSGGFSGNTIYF. CDR3 nucleotides: TGTGCCAGCAGCTTGTCAGGGGGTTTTTCTGGAAACACCATATATTTT.

The chain recombines TRBV28 with TRBJ2-7, with a tentative D call TRBD1 (5 bases). V shed 3 bases and J shed 4 bases, with 16 bases lying between them. This CDR3 is 15 amino acids long. Germline V CDR1 and CDR2: MDHEN, SYDVKM. The CDR3 bases are TGTGCCAGCAGTTTTCATCAGGGTTCGGTTTACGAGCAGTACTTC. Translating gives CASSFHQGSVYEQYF.

Notes on this clone: Other DNA sequences in this sample translate to the same CDR3. The V gene is TRBV7-9, the J gene TRBJ1-1, with 7 positions matching TRBD1. The V and J ends lost 1 base and 5 bases, in that order; junction bases with no gene match: 7. Germline values: CDR1 SEHNR, CDR2 FQNEAQ (reference sequence). CDR3 length equals 15 residues. Here the CDR3 DNA reads TGTGCCAGCAGCTTAGTCGGCAGGGGGAATACTGAAGCTTTCTTT. Protein: CASSLVGRGNTEAFF.

The V call is TRBV5-1, the J call TRBJ2-7; 7 bases fit TRBD1. CDR3 length equals 15 residues. The J segment lost 3 bases and the V segment lost 1 base, leaving 7 bases of the junction unmatched. Germline loops: CDR1 SGHRS, CDR2 YFSETQ. CDR3 bases: TGCGCCAGCAGCTTGAGGTTTACAGGGGACTACGAGCAGTACTTC. Translation gives CASSLRFTGDYEQYF.

CDR3 in DNA: TGTGCCAGCAGCCCGCGCTTGACTAGCGGGAACTCCTACAATGAGCAGTTCTTC. This encodes CASSPRLTSGNSYNEQFF. The rearrangement links TRBV7-9 to TRBJ2-1; 11 bases are shared with TRBD2. This CDR3 has 18 amino acids. Germline-derived CDR1 and CDR2 are SEHNR and FQNEAQ (reference sequence). V dropped 5 bases and J dropped 0; count of bases not matched to a gene: 9.

In this sample, this clone turned up a few times. This rearrangement joins TRBV6-6 to TRBJ1-1; possibly TRBD1 for D (5 bases). The V end lost 2 bases, the J end lost 6 bases, and 7 bases lay between the germline ends. The CDR3 is 12 amino acids. Germline V gene sequence: CDR1 MNHNY, CDR2 SVGAGI (reference sequence). In nucleotides, the CDR3 is TGTGCCAGCAGTTACCAGGGACCTGAAGCTTTCTTT. Encoded protein: CASSYQGPEAFF.

The V call is TRBV21-1, the J call TRBJ2-7; the D call of TRBD2 is as the table states it, not checked on the DNA. TRBV21-1 is flagged as a pseudogene. The CDR3 contains 18 residues. CDR3 DNA: TGTGCCAGCAGTATCACGGGACAGGGGTTCAGCGGGAGGTACGAGCAGTACTTC. Residues: CASSITGQGFSGRYEQYF.

The chain combines TRBV28 with TRBJ2-7; maybe TRBD1 (6 bases). Germline CDR1 and CDR2: MDHEN and SYDVKM. Trimming removed 4 bases at V and 2 bases at J, with 12 bases between. The CDR3 spans 14 residues. The CDR3 sequence: CASSSGAVPYEQYF. CDR3 in DNA: TGTGCCAGCAGTTCAGGGGCCGTACCCTACGAGCAGTACTTC.

This clone occurred a few times. This rearrangement joins TRBV12-5 to TRBJ1-1; D gene uncertain. This CDR3 spans 13 amino acids. V lost 3 bases to trimming and J lost 5 bases, with 10 bases between them. Germline CDR1 is LGHNT and CDR2 is FRNRAP. CDR3 nucleotides: TGTGCTAGTGGTTTCGGGGAGGGTACTGAAGCTTTCTTT. Protein sequence: CASGFGEGTEAFF.

This clone was found once. The rearrangement joins TRBV7-6 to TRBJ2-7, with 8 bases matching TRBD1. The CDR3 sequence is 16 residues long. Germline CDR1 reads SGHVS; CDR2 reads FNYEAQ. The trim removed 1 base at V and 0 bases at J, leaving 5 bases unmatched. CDR3 DNA: TGTGCCAGCAGCTTAGGCACAGGGGGTTTCTCCTACGAGCAGTACTTC. This encodes CASSLGTGGFSYEQYF.

This rearrangement joins TRBV9 to TRBJ2-3; D is possibly TRBD2 (6 bases). The germline V gene encodes CDR1 SGDLS and CDR2 YYNGEE. The CDR3 is 17 amino acids. V was shortened by 4 bases and J by 4 bases, with 22 bases between the two germline ends. The CDR3 loop reads CASSPYSRERVPDTQYF. In DNA form, the CDR3 reads TGTGCCAGCAGCCCATACTCTCGGGAGCGGGTACCAGATACGCAGTATTTT.

The V gene is TRBV28, the J gene TRBJ2-5, with no clear D. Germline V gene lookup returns CDR1 MDHEN and CDR2 SYDVKM. The CDR3 extends over 13 amino acids. V was pared by 7 bases and J by 4 bases, with 13 bases between. CDR3 sequence reads: CASTPPKGETQYF. The CDR3 nucleotides read TGTGCCAGCACCCCCCCCAAGGGAGAGACCCAGTACTTC.

The CDR3 sequence is CASSLAKKAEAFF. CDR3 DNA: TGTGCCAGCAGTTTAGCCAAGAAAGCTGAAGCTTTCTTT. This sequence joins TRBV28 and TRBJ1-1; D remains unclear. V was pared by 2 bases and J by 6 bases, with 10 bases between. Germline loops: CDR1 MDHEN, CDR2 SYDVKM. CDR3 length: 13 amino acids.

The rearrangement links TRBV28 to TRBJ2-7, with 7 nucleotides matching TRBD1. CDR3 length: 13 residues. In germline, CDR1 is MDHEN, CDR2 SYDVKM. The V gene end was trimmed by 8 bases and the J gene end by 2 bases; junction bases not matched to a gene: 6. CDR3 amino acids: CASLRQGAYEQYF. The CDR3 DNA is TGTGCCAGCCTGCGGCAGGGGGCCTACGAGCAGTACTTC.

This clone was seen only once. The rearrangement links TRBV10-3 to TRBJ2-7, with TRBD1 as a possible D gene (5 bases). The CDR3 totals 15 residues. Trimming left V 10 bases short and J 0 bases short, with 19 bases between. Looked up from germline, CDR1 is ENHRY and CDR2 is SYGVKD. CDR3 protein: CATTVDRVSSYEQYF. The CDR3 DNA sequence: TGTGCCACCACAGTCGACAGAGTAAGCTCCTACGAGCAGTACTTC.

The J gene is TRBJ1-2, the V gene TRBV28; D not certain. Germline CDR1 reads MDHEN; CDR2 reads SYDVKM. V lost 2 bases and J 7 bases, leaving 8 bases between the germline ends. There are 12 residues in the CDR3. CDR3 in DNA: TGTGCCAGCAGTTTAAATAAGATTGGCTACACCTTC. Protein product: CASSLNKIGYTF.